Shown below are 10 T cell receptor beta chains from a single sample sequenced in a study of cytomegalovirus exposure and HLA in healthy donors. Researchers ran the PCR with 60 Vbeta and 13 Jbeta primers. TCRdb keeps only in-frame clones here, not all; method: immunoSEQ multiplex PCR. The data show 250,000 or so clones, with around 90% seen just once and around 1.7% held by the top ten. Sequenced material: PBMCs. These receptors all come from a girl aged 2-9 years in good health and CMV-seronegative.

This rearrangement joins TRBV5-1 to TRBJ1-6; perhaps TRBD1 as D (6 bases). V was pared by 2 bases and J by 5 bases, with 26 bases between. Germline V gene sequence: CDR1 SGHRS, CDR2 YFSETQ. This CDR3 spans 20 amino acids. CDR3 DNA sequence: TGCGCCAGCAGCTTTTATCCCGATACCCAACGGACAGTGCATAATTCACCCCTCCACTTT. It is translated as CASSFYPDTQRTVHNSPLHF. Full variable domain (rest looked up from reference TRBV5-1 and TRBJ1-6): KAGVTQTPRYLIKTRGQQVTLSCSPISGHRSVSWYQQTPGQGLQFLFEYFSETQRNKGNFPGRFSGRQFSNSRSEMNVSTLELGDSALYLCASSFYPDTQRTVHNSPLHFGNGTRLTVT.

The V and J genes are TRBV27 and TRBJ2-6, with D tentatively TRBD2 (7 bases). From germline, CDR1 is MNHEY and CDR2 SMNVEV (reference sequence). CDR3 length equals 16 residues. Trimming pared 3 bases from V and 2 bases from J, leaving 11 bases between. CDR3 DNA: TGTGCCAGCAGTTTTGGGGGGGCAGCTGGGGCCAACGTCCTGACTTTC. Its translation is CASSFGGAAGANVLTF.

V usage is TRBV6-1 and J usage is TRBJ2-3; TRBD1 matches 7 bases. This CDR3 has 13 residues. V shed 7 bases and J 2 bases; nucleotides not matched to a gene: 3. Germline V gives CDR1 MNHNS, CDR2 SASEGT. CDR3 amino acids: CASMTGNTDTQYF. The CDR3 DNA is TGTGCCAGCATGACAGGGAACACAGATACGCAGTATTTT.

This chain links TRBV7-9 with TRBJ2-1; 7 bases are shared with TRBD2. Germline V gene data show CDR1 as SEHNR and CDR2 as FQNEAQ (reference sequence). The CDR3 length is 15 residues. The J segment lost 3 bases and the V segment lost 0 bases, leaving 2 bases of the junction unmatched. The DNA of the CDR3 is TGTGCCAGCAGCTTAGCGCCTAGCGGCTACAATGAGCAGTTCTTC. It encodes CASSLAPSGYNEQFF.

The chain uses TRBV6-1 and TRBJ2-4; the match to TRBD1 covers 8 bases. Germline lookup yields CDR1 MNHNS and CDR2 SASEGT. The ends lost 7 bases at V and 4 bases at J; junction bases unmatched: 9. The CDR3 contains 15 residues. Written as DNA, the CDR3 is TGTGCCAGCATTTCCTGGACAGGGAGGAAAAACATTCAGTACTTC. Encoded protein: CASISWTGRKNIQYF.

The CDR3 loop reads CASSFSGTSPTYEQYF. The CDR3 DNA follows: TGTGCCAGCAGCTTTTCCGGGACTAGCCCCACTTACGAGCAGTACTTC. The chain recombines TRBV11-1 with TRBJ2-7; 9 nucleotides line up with TRBD2. After removal of 3 bases from V and 4 bases from J, the junction contained 10 bases not matched to a gene. This CDR3 comprises 16 residues. CDR1 is SGHAT and CDR2 is FQDESV in the germline V gene (reference sequence).

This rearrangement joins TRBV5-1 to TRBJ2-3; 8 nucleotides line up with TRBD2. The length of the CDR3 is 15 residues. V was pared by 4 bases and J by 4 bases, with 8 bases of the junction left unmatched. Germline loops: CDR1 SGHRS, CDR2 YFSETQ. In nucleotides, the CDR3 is TGCGCCAGCAGCCCTACCGGGACTAGTCCAGATACGCAGTATTTT. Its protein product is CASSPTGTSPDTQYF.

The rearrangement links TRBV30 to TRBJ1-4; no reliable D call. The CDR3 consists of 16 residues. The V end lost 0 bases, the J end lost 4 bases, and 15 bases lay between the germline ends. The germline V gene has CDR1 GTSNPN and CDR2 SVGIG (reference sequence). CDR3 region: CAWSVSLREHNEKLFF. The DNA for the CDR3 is TGTGCCTGGAGTGTATCCCTGCGGGAACATAATGAAAAACTGTTTTTT. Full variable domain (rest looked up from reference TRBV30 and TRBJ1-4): SQTIHQWPATLVQPVGSPLSLECTVEGTSNPNLYWYRQAAGRGLQLLFYSVGIGQISSEVPQNLSASRPQDRQFILSSKKLLLSDSGFYLCAWSVSLREHNEKLFFGSGTQLSVL.

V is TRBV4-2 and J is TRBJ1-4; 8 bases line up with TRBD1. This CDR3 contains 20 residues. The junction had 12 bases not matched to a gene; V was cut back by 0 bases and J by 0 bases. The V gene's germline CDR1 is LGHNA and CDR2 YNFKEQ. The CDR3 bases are TGTGCCAGCAGCCAAGATCCTATCTCTACAGGGGGAGCAACTAATGAAAAACTGTTTTTT. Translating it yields CASSQDPISTGGATNEKLFF.

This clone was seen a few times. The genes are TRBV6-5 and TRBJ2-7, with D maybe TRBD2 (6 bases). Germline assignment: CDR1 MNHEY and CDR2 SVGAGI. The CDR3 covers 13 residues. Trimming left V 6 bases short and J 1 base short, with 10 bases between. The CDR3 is CASSKEGSYEQYF. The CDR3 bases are TGTGCCAGCAGCAAGGAGGGTTCCTACGAGCAGTACTTC.